Below, 18 T cell receptor beta chains from the same sample are listed, as sequenced in a study of cytomegalovirus exposure and HLA in healthy donors. The PCR was carried out with 60 Vbeta primers and 13 Jbeta primers. Generated by immunoSEQ multiplex PCR, the TCRdb table keeps only in-frame clones and is missing some. The table includes some 140,000 clones, 80% detected once. Sequences were obtained from PBMCs. Receptor source: a male donor in good health and CMV-seropositive.

The chain couples TRBV6-4 to TRBJ1-6; D unclear. CDR3 size: 13 residues. CDR1 is MRHNA, CDR2 SNTAGT, per germline. With 5 bases removed from V and 10 bases from J, the gap between germline ends came to 12 bases. The DNA of the CDR3 is TGTGCCAGCAGTAACCGCGCGGGGTCACCCCTCCACTTT. Translated: CASSNRAGSPLHF.

The chain links TRBV5-1 to TRBJ2-7; D is possibly TRBD1 (6 bases). The CDR3 contains 15 residues. V was cut by 5 bases and J by 3 bases, with 18 bases left in between. CDR1 and CDR2 from the germline V gene are SGHRS and YFSETQ. The CDR3 sequence: CASSPWGRIFYEQYF. DNA of the CDR3: TGCGCCAGCAGTCCATGGGGGCGGATCTTCTACGAGCAGTACTTC.

The chain has TRBV14 and TRBJ2-3; TRBD2 matches 14 bases. J was trimmed by 6 bases and V by 1 base; bases with no gene match: 12. Germline values: CDR1 SGHDN, CDR2 FVKESK. This CDR3 is 19 amino acids long. CDR3 coding DNA: TGTGCCAGCAGCCAAGTGGGACTAGCGGGGGCCTCCCCTTGGGATACGCAGTATTTT. This codes for CASSQVGLAGASPWDTQYF. Complete variable domain (other parts from reference TRBV14 and TRBJ2-3): EAGVTQFPSHSVIEKGQTVTLRCDPISGHDNLYWYRRVMGKEIKFLLHFVKESKQDESGMPNNRFLAERTGGTYSTLKVQPAELEDSGVYFCASSQVGLAGASPWDTQYFGPGTRLTVL.

The CDR3 nucleotides are TGTGCCAGCAGCCCCCAGACAGGCAGGGGGAACTATGGCTACACCTTC. Protein sequence: CASSPQTGRGNYGYTF. V is TRBV5-4 and J is TRBJ1-2; 7 bases agree with TRBD1. The CDR3 extends over 16 amino acids. The J segment lost 2 bases and the V segment lost 4 bases, leaving 11 bases of the junction unmatched. Germline CDR1 and CDR2: SGHNT and YYREEE (reference sequence). The full variable domain, completed using reference TRBV5-4 and TRBJ1-2, is ETGVTQSPTHLIKTRGQQVTLRCSSQSGHNTVSWYQQALGQGPQFIFQYYREEENGRGNFPPRFSGLQFPNYSSELNVNALELDDSALYLCASSPQTGRGNYGYTFGSGTRLTVV.

The V and J genes are TRBV7-6 and TRBJ2-5, with D possibly matching TRBD1 (6 bases). Trimming stripped 2 bases from V and 4 bases from J, with 23 bases between. Looked up from germline, CDR1 is SGHVS and CDR2 is FNYEAQ. The CDR3 consists of 18 residues. Written as DNA, the CDR3 is TGTGCCAGCAGCTTAAGGCCCAGGGGAAGAGTTGTAAGAGAGACCCAGTACTTC. Protein: CASSLRPRGRVVRETQYF.

This clone occurred once. The chain recombines TRBV7-9 with TRBJ1-1; 7 bases line up with TRBD1. Germline trimming cut 0 bases from V and 0 bases from J; bases unmatched to any gene: 10. This CDR3 is 18 amino acids long. The V gene's germline CDR1 is SEHNR and CDR2 FQNEAQ (reference sequence). CDR3 region: CASSLARDSGPMNTEAFF. CDR3 DNA sequence: TGTGCCAGCAGCTTAGCTCGGGACAGTGGGCCGATGAACACTGAAGCTTTCTTT.

This chain links TRBV7-9 with TRBJ1-6, with D maybe TRBD1 (6 bases). Germline values: CDR1 SEHNR, CDR2 FQNEAQ (reference sequence). V shed 4 bases and J shed 5 bases, with 6 bases lying between them. The CDR3 covers 13 residues. CDR3 sequence (DNA): TGTGCCAGCAGCTCAGGGGATAATTCACCCCTCCACTTT. This encodes CASSSGDNSPLHF.

This clone was seen only a few times. The gene calls are TRBV2 and TRBJ2-6; tentatively, D is TRBD1 (5 bases). V lost 3 bases and J lost 2, with 8 bases in between. The V gene's germline CDR1 is SNHLY and CDR2 FYNNEI. The CDR3 loop spans 15 amino acids. The CDR3 DNA reads TGTGCCAGCAGTGACAGGGTGCCTGGGGCCAACGTCCTGACTTTC. Its protein is CASSDRVPGANVLTF.

CDR3 DNA sequence: TGTGCCAGCAGTTACTCGGGGGCGGAATCAGATACGCAGTATTTT. Its translation is CASSYSGAESDTQYF. The chain couples TRBV6-5 to TRBJ2-3; tentatively, D is TRBD1 (6 bases). Germline-derived CDR1 and CDR2 are MNHEY and SVGAGI. The CDR3 sequence is 15 residues long. V lost 0 bases and J lost 4, with 11 bases in between.

The J gene is TRBJ1-1, the V gene TRBV6-6, with D maybe TRBD1 (5 bases). The CDR3 runs 16 residues. Per the germline V gene, CDR1 is MNHNY and CDR2 is SVGAGI (reference sequence). V lost 2 bases, J lost 7 bases, and 20 bases lay in between. Here the CDR3 reads CASSYPSQGGDSEAFF. As DNA, the CDR3 is TGTGCCAGCAGTTACCCCTCTCAGGGTGGTGATAGTGAAGCTTTCTTT.

The chain links TRBV2 to TRBJ2-7, with D perhaps TRBD2 (5 bases). The V end was cut by 1 base, the J end by 6 bases, with 10 bases between. The CDR3 spans 13 residues. The germline V gene has CDR1 SNHLY and CDR2 FYNNEI. The CDR3 here is CASSEGGSVEQYF. In nucleotides, the CDR3 is TGTGCCAGCAGTGAAGGGGGTAGCGTCGAGCAGTACTTC.

The chain couples TRBV5-1 to TRBJ2-1; D is perhaps TRBD2 (5 bases). Trimming left V 5 bases short and J 8 bases short, with 11 bases between. CDR1 is SGHRS, CDR2 YFSETQ, per germline. The CDR3 totals 12 residues. The CDR3 sequence: CASRLVGDEQFF. The CDR3 DNA reads TGCGCCAGCAGACTAGTGGGCGATGAGCAGTTCTTC.

The chain joins TRBV27 to TRBJ1-5; TRBD1 is a possible D gene (5 bases). Germline CDR1 is MNHEY and CDR2 is SMNVEV (reference sequence). Trimming removed 4 bases from V and 1 base from J, with 11 bases in between. This CDR3 is 15 amino acids long. The CDR3 sequence: CASSWDWRSNQPQHF. CDR3 nucleotides: TGTGCCAGCAGTTGGGACTGGCGGAGCAATCAGCCCCAGCATTTT.

This clone was counted between two and nine times. The V and J genes are TRBV19 and TRBJ2-3; 8 nucleotides align to TRBD1. CDR3 length: 15 residues. Unmatched junction bases numbered 8, after V lost 4 bases and J lost 5 bases. Germline loops: CDR1 LNHDA, CDR2 SQIVND (reference sequence). Written as DNA, the CDR3 is TGTGCCAGTAGTACCGGACAGGGACAAGGAGATACGCAGTATTTT. Protein sequence: CASSTGQGQGDTQYF.

This clone appeared a few times. The V and J genes are TRBV7-8 and TRBJ1-2; 9 bases are shared with TRBD1. In germline, CDR1 is SGHVS, CDR2 FQNEAQ. The length of the CDR3 is 14 residues. V gave up 3 bases and J gave up 4 bases; unmatched junction bases: 3. The CDR3 nucleotides are TGTGCCAGCAGCTTCCGGGACAGGGTCTATGGCTACACCTTC. Protein product: CASSFRDRVYGYTF.

The sample holds one count of this clone. This chain connects TRBV6-5 to TRBJ2-7; 10 bases line up with TRBD2. The CDR3 is 13 amino acids. Per germline, CDR1 MNHEY and CDR2 SVGAGI. Trimming at V came to 6 bases and at J to 2 bases, leaving 1 base not matched to a gene. CDR3 sequence: CASSLAGAYEQYF. The CDR3 bases are TGTGCCAGCAGCCTAGCGGGGGCCTACGAGCAGTACTTC.

V usage is TRBV28 and J usage is TRBJ2-7; 13 nucleotides match TRBD2. Germline assignment: CDR1 MDHEN and CDR2 SYDVKM. The CDR3 loop spans 13 amino acids. V shed 3 bases, J shed 12 bases, and the junction held 5 bases outside the gene matches. The CDR3 bases are TGTGCCAGCAGTTTTGGGACTAGCGGGAACATGTACTTC. Its protein is CASSFGTSGNMYF.

This chain uses TRBV7-6 with TRBJ1-1; D possibly corresponds to TRBD1 (5 bases). CDR1 is SGHVS and CDR2 is FNYEAQ in the germline V gene. This CDR3 has 13 amino acids. Between the trimmed V and J ends, which lost 5 bases and 6 bases, there was a span of 13 bases. The CDR3 protein is CASSVKGRSEAFF. The DNA for the CDR3 is TGTGCCAGCAGCGTGAAGGGGCGCTCTGAAGCTTTCTTT.